The 2 T cell receptor beta chains listed next were all sequenced from one sample in a study of blood T cells in healthy people across ages. The second PCR ran about 6 to 12 cycles with a sample-barcoded 5' primer and J-beta primers. A single record per CDR3 protein comes from TCRdb applying MiXCR to the 5' RACE reads. This sample has about 380,000 distinct CDR3 sequences, with over 45% found just once. The source material was blood. The receptors were gathered from a man aged 55-75 years in good health.

This clonotype was seen only a few times. The chain employs TRBV3-1 and TRBJ2-3; tentatively, D is TRBD2 (6 bases). Trimming pared 6 bases from V and 3 bases from J, leaving 16 bases between. The CDR3 is 15 residues long. Germline assignment: CDR1 LGHDT and CDR2 YNNKEL (reference sequence). This chain's CDR3 is CASSRDGGGTDTQYF. CDR3 bases: TGTGCCAGCAGTCGGGACGGAGGAGGGACAGATACGCAGTATTTT.

The rearrangement uses TRBV5-4 and TRBJ1-1; 9 nucleotides align to TRBD1. There are 16 residues in the CDR3. Germline CDR1 reads SGHNT; CDR2 reads YYREEE (reference sequence). V lost 2 bases to trimming and J lost 2 bases; unmatched junction nucleotides: 7. CDR3 DNA sequence: TGTGCCAGCAGCTTTTGGGACAGGGTCAAAAACACTGAAGCTTTCTTT. This translates into CASSFWDRVKNTEAFF.